Described below is a single T cell receptor beta chain sequence and its context. Antigen specificity is unknown. The V gene lost 7 bases and the J gene lost 8 bases, with 21 bases spanning the gap. The CDR3 sequence is 15 residues long. The germline V gene encodes CDR1 GTSNPN and CDR2 SVGIG (reference sequence). Clones were read by immunoSEQ multiplex PCR, and TCRdb kept only the in-frame ones, dropping some. The data contain fewer than 60,000 clones, nearly 95% of them singletons. This sample was included in a study of siplizumab effects on memory and regulatory T cells. Overall study results and limits: The alloresponse seemed to draw substantially on naive T cells, which appeared more diverse than memory cells. Of the proliferating CD4+ or CD8+ clones, roughly 75-96% lacked a naive or memory phenotype that could be assigned.

The chain couples TRBV30 to TRBJ1-6; D not resolved. The sequence came from a human donor in good health. Sample: CD8+ T cells sorted from blood. The CDR3 DNA is TGTGCCTCCCATACGCCTGAGGATGCCTATTCACCCCTCCACTTT. Translated: CASHTPEDAYSPLHF.